The present T cell receptor (beta chain) was sequenced within a study of shared T cell receptors in the human thymus. Assay: immunoSEQ multiplex PCR; the TCRdb copy retains only in-frame clones and omits some. The sample yields hundreds of thousands of clones, approximately 87% seen once. This same sample was also taken into another study, of human thymus T cells. That paper adds: Surgeons resected thymus tissue during corrective heart surgery. Among thymic and blood repertoires, usage of V and J genes appeared biased.

This receptor was obtained from a boy in the first two years of life with a congenital heart defect. Sequences were obtained from thymocytes.

The chain's CDR3 is CASSGQLVVSHQPQHF. The CDR3 nucleotides read TGTGCCAGCAGTGGCCAGCTAGTAGTAAGCCATCAGCCCCAGCATTTT. The chain recombines TRBV6-1 with TRBJ1-5; D unclear. The CDR3 contains 16 residues. V was shortened by 4 bases and J by 5 bases, with 18 bases between the two germline ends. The germline gives CDR1 MNHNS, CDR2 SASEGT.